Listed here are 9 T cell receptor beta chains from one sample, sequenced in a study of blood T cell repertoires in COVID-19. Measured with immunoSEQ multiplex PCR; TCRdb has only the in-frame clones, and not every one. This table holds several thousand clones, approximately 73% found once. The material sequenced was peripheral blood. These receptors all come from a human donor in a cohort sampled during active COVID-19.

This chain joins TRBV4-2 and TRBJ2-7; a weak D match, TRBD1 (6 bases). The CDR3 runs to 13 residues. Germline CDR1 is LGHNA and CDR2 is YNFKEQ. Trimming removed 4 bases at V and 2 bases at J, with 9 bases between. The CDR3 sequence: CASSRQAAYEQYF. The CDR3 region has the DNA TGTGCCAGCAGCCGACAGGCAGCCTACGAGCAGTACTTC.

The gene calls are TRBV5-5 and TRBJ2-5, with TRBD2 matching over 9 bases. Germline CDR1 is SGHKS and CDR2 is YYEKEE (reference sequence). The CDR3 extends over 16 amino acids. Trimming took 7 bases from V and 2 from J; bases not matched to a gene: 12. CDR3: CASALFTLAGQETQYF. CDR3 in DNA: TGTGCCAGCGCCCTTTTCACGCTAGCGGGGCAAGAGACCCAGTACTTC.

The V call is TRBV6-1, the J call TRBJ1-4; possible D gene TRBD1, 5 bases. The CDR3 totals 18 residues. Germline assignment: CDR1 MNHNS and CDR2 SASEGT. V gave up 0 bases and J gave up 4 bases, with 18 bases separating them. The CDR3 sequence is CASSEAGGRWALNEKLFF. Here the CDR3 DNA reads TGTGCCAGCAGTGAAGCGGGGGGGAGATGGGCCCTTAATGAAAAACTGTTTTTT.

This clone was seen only once. Germline and junction disagree at one end, which may indicate a read error. The chain uses TRBV7-2 and TRBJ2-7; TRBD2 might be the D (5 bases). The CDR3 is 14 amino acids. Germline CDR1 reads SGHTA; CDR2 reads FQGNSA. The CDR3 DNA sequence: TGTGCCAGCAGCCTAGCTACTTCCTCGCGGGAGCAGTACTTC. Its translation is CASSLATSSREQYF.

For the CDR3, the DNA is TGCGCCAGCAGCCCCTACAATCAGCCCCAGCATTTT. This sequence encodes CASSPYNQPQHF. The chain carries TRBV4-1 and TRBJ1-5; D is unclear. V lost 4 bases, J lost 3 bases, and 4 bases lay in between. The CDR3 loop spans 12 amino acids. In germline, CDR1 is MGHRA, CDR2 YSYEKL.

The J gene is TRBJ2-5, the V gene TRBV27; 8 nucleotides line up with TRBD1. V dropped 4 bases and J dropped 4; count of bases not matched to a gene: 2. The CDR3 is 13 amino acids. Germline CDR1 reads MNHEY; CDR2 reads SMNVEV (reference sequence). The CDR3 protein is CASSWGQVETQYF. The CDR3 DNA is TGTGCCAGCAGTTGGGGACAGGTAGAGACCCAGTACTTC.

The V gene is TRBV7-8, the J gene TRBJ2-7; D is undetermined. Trimming stripped 5 bases from V and 4 bases from J, with 9 bases between. Germline V CDR1 and CDR2: SGHVS, FQNEAQ. The CDR3 has 12 amino acids. The CDR3 is CASSKDGYEQYF. CDR3 bases: TGTGCCAGCAGCAAAGACGGGTACGAGCAGTACTTC.

Judged by abundance, this clone is medium-sized. This chain uses TRBV3-1 (or the pseudogene TRBV3-2) with TRBJ2-5, with 11 bases aligning to TRBD2. This CDR3 comprises 17 residues. CDR1 is LGHDT and CDR2 is YNNKEL in the germline V gene (reference sequence). V lost 0 bases and J lost 5; bases outside the gene matches: 8. CDR3 in DNA: TGTGCCAGCAGCCAAGAAGGAGTTAGCGGGGGGGCGGAGACCCAGTACTTC. Its translation is CASSQEGVSGGAETQYF.

The rearrangement joins TRBV19 to TRBJ1-3; D not certain. Trimming cost V 6 bases and J 0 bases, with 9 bases left between them. Looked up from germline, CDR1 is LNHDA and CDR2 is SQIVND (reference sequence). The CDR3 is 14 residues long. CDR3 DNA: TGTGCCAGTAGGACTCTCAGCTCTGGAAACACCATATATTTT. It translates to CASRTLSSGNTIYF.